Each of the 23 T cell receptor beta chains below was sequenced from the same sample in a study of blood T cell repertoires in COVID-19. Repertoires were generated with immunoSEQ multiplex PCR, while TCRdb's copy carries only in-frame clones and drops some. In the table there are around 200,000 clones, around 82% of which are singletons. The sequenced sample consisted of peripheral blood. The receptors stem from a human donor with acute or convalescent COVID-19. The donor label of this sample is uncertain.

The rearrangement links TRBV21-1 to TRBJ2-5; TRBD1, the D gene given by the table, was not confirmed from the DNA. TRBV21-1 is listed as a pseudogene. This CDR3 is built from 14 residues. This CDR3 reads CASSKVGQGETQYF. Written as DNA, the CDR3 is TGTGCCAGCAGCAAAGTCGGCCAGGGGGAGACCCAGTACTTC.

V gene TRBV7-9 combines with J gene TRBJ2-5, with 8 bases lining up with TRBD2. Germline trimming cut 4 bases from V and 4 bases from J; bases unmatched to any gene: 11. This CDR3 region has 16 residues. Germline V gene lookup returns CDR1 SEHNR and CDR2 FQNEAQ (reference sequence). The CDR3 DNA is TGTGCCAGCAGCTCTACCCCTAGCGGGCCCCCAGAGACCCAGTACTTC. Amino acids: CASSSTPSGPPETQYF.

This rearrangement joins TRBV6-4 to TRBJ2-1; D is perhaps TRBD2 (5 bases). V gave up 6 bases and J gave up 8 bases, with 17 bases separating them. CDR1 is MRHNA and CDR2 is SNTAGT in the germline V gene. The CDR3 runs to 14 residues. DNA of the CDR3: TGTGCCAGCAGCCCGCGGGCCTCCGGGGATGAGCAGTTCTTC. It yields the protein CASSPRASGDEQFF.

The V and J genes are TRBV18 and TRBJ2-3; D perhaps matches TRBD1 (6 bases). This CDR3 is built from 16 residues. The ends were cut back, 3 bases at V and 2 bases at J, with 15 bases in the middle. CDR1 and CDR2 (germline): KGHSH, LQKENI. The CDR3 loop is CASSPRAGAFTDTQYF. For the CDR3, the DNA is TGTGCCAGCTCACCTCGGGCAGGGGCCTTCACAGATACGCAGTATTTT.

The rearrangement links TRBV7-9 to TRBJ2-5; 8 positions agree with TRBD1. Per the germline V gene, CDR1 is SEHNR and CDR2 is FQNEAQ (reference sequence). This CDR3 has 14 residues. The V gene end was trimmed by 5 bases and the J gene end by 2 bases; junction bases not matched to a gene: 4. CDR3 sequence reads: CASSNRGNQETQYF. The CDR3 region has the DNA TGTGCCAGCAGCAACAGGGGGAATCAAGAGACCCAGTACTTC.

V gene TRBV5-1 combines with J gene TRBJ2-7; the D is unclear. V lost 3 bases and J lost 2, with 12 bases in between. This CDR3 spans 14 amino acids. Germline V gene lookup returns CDR1 SGHRS and CDR2 YFSETQ. CDR3 in DNA: TGCGCCAGCAGCTCCCAACTAAGGACCTACGAGCAGTACTTC. Amino acid sequence: CASSSQLRTYEQYF.

A single count supports this clone. This sequence joins TRBV11-3 and TRBJ2-1; the match to TRBD2 covers 9 bases. This CDR3 has 16 amino acids. Trimming cost V 0 bases and J 6 bases; bases outside gene matches: 6. Germline CDR1 and CDR2: SGHNT and YENEEA. CDR3 protein: CASSLDSLAGINEQFF. The CDR3 DNA follows: TGTGCCAGCAGCTTAGATAGTCTAGCGGGAATCAATGAGCAGTTCTTC.

The chain recombines TRBV5-1 with TRBJ2-7; 9 bases align to TRBD1. From germline, CDR1 is SGHRS and CDR2 YFSETQ. CDR3 length: 15 residues. The V and J ends lost 4 bases and 4 bases, in that order; junction bases with no gene match: 9. The CDR3 DNA is TGCGCCAGCAGCCCATTACAGGGGGCGGGATACGAGCAGTACTTC. Translated: CASSPLQGAGYEQYF.

The chain has TRBV25-1 and TRBJ2-3; D perhaps matches TRBD2 (6 bases). Germline loops: CDR1 MGHDK, CDR2 SYGVNS. Trimming took off 1 base at V and 3 bases at J, with 8 bases between the two ends. The CDR3 extends over 14 amino acids. The CDR3 spells CASSEFSGTDTQYF. The CDR3 DNA follows: TGTGCCAGCAGTGAATTCAGCGGGACAGATACGCAGTATTTT.

This chain links TRBV6-5 with TRBJ1-1; 9 positions agree with TRBD1. Trimming removed 7 bases from V and 3 bases from J; junction bases left unmatched: 9. The V gene's germline CDR1 is MNHEY and CDR2 SVGAGI. The CDR3 runs 15 residues. In nucleotides, the CDR3 is TGTGCCAGCATCCACCCGGGACAGGGTTACACTGAAGCTTTCTTT. Its protein is CASIHPGQGYTEAFF.

The CDR3 region is CASSWGLGGYEQYF. The CDR3 DNA reads as TGTGCCAGCAGCTGGGGACTAGGGGGCTACGAGCAGTACTTC. The V call is TRBV6-5, the J call TRBJ2-7; 8 bases line up with TRBD2. The V gene end was trimmed by 6 bases and the J gene end by 3 bases; junction bases not matched to a gene: 7. From germline, CDR1 is MNHEY and CDR2 SVGAGI. This CDR3 has 14 residues.

This chain connects TRBV2 to TRBJ2-7, with 7 positions matching TRBD1. The CDR3 is 15 amino acids. Germline V lookup: CDR1 SNHLY, CDR2 FYNNEI. V shed 0 bases and J 5 bases; nucleotides not matched to a gene: 7. Written as DNA, the CDR3 is TGTGCCAGCAGTGAAGCGGGGACAGTCCCGCACGAGCAGTACTTC. Amino acids: CASSEAGTVPHEQYF.

This chain joins TRBV5-1 and TRBJ2-7; TRBD1 matches 9 bases. V dropped 4 bases and J dropped 13; count of bases not matched to a gene: 3. The CDR3 consists of 10 residues. Germline V CDR1 and CDR2: SGHRS, YFSETQ. The CDR3 DNA reads TGCGCCAGCAGCCGGGACAGGGCTTACTTC. Residues: CASSRDRAYF.

Of note for this clone: The DNA is left out, because the CDR3 cannot be placed on it with certainty; the CDR3 is given as TCRdb lists it. V usage is TRBV7-8 and J usage is TRBJ2-7; the tabulated D call, TRBD2, remains unverified against the DNA. The CDR3 is 17 residues long, counting both termini. CDR1 is SGHVS and CDR2 is FQNEAQ in the germline V gene. CDR3 protein: CATRFGNGGPHSYEQYF.

V usage is TRBV4-2 and J usage is TRBJ2-5, with D possibly matching TRBD2 (6 bases). The CDR3 has 18 residues. V shed 0 bases and J shed 5 bases, with 22 bases lying between them. Germline CDR1 reads LGHNA; CDR2 reads YNFKEQ. CDR3 in DNA: TGTGCCAGCAGCCAAGATGATGGCCTCGCGGGATCACGGGAGACCCAGTACTTC. It is translated as CASSQDDGLAGSRETQYF.

The chain is built from TRBV6-6 and TRBJ2-5; 9 positions agree with TRBD1. V shed 5 bases, J shed 4 bases, and the junction held 17 bases outside the gene matches. The CDR3 is 18 amino acids. Germline V lookup: CDR1 MNHNY, CDR2 SVGAGI (reference sequence). The chain's CDR3 is CASSPGDRAIGNSETQYF. The CDR3 nucleotides are TGTGCCAGCAGTCCAGGGGACAGGGCCATAGGTAATTCAGAGACCCAGTACTTC.

V gene TRBV5-4 combines with J gene TRBJ2-5, with a weak D call TRBD1 (6 bases). The length of the CDR3 is 14 residues. The germline V gene encodes CDR1 SGHNT and CDR2 YYREEE (reference sequence). Trimming stripped 3 bases from V and 1 base from J, with 10 bases between. This CDR3 is CASSSGQPQETQYF. In DNA, the CDR3 is TGTGCCAGCAGCTCCGGACAGCCCCAAGAGACCCAGTACTTC. The full variable domain, rest sourced from reference TRBV5-4 and TRBJ2-5, is ETGVTQSPTHLIKTRGQQVTLRCSSQSGHNTVSWYQQALGQGPQFIFQYYREEENGRGNFPPRFSGLQFPNYSSELNVNALELDDSALYLCASSSGQPQETQYFGPGTRLLVL.

This clone occurred once. This sequence joins TRBV7-2 and TRBJ2-1; 10 positions match TRBD2. The CDR3 consists of 15 residues. Germline V gene lookup returns CDR1 SGHTA and CDR2 FQGNSA. Losses at the gene ends were 3 bases for V and 5 bases for J; bases not matched to a gene: 4. CDR3 sequence reads: CASSLWTSGNNEQFF. For the CDR3, the DNA is TGTGCCAGCAGCTTGTGGACTAGCGGAAACAATGAGCAGTTCTTC.

The chain is built from TRBV7-2 and TRBJ2-2; D gene ambiguous. The CDR3 spans 14 residues. V was cut by 0 bases and J by 1 base, with 3 bases left in between. Germline V gene data show CDR1 as SGHTA and CDR2 as FQGNSA. The DNA for the CDR3 is TGTGCCAGCAGCTTAGCCCGGAACACCGGGGAGCTGTTTTTT. This gives the protein CASSLARNTGELFF.

This clone has just one count. This chain uses TRBV30 with TRBJ1-5; no definite D call. The V and J ends lost 3 bases and 2 bases respectively, with 8 bases between them. The CDR3 runs 13 residues. Germline V gene sequence: CDR1 GTSNPN, CDR2 SVGIG (reference sequence). The CDR3 protein is CAWSRSGNQPQHF. DNA of the CDR3: TGTGCCTGGAGCAGAAGCGGCAATCAGCCCCAGCATTTT.

In its sample, this clone was seen once. This rearrangement joins TRBV6-5 to TRBJ1-1; 7 nucleotides match TRBD1. The CDR3 extends over 15 amino acids. Germline assignment: CDR1 MNHEY and CDR2 SVGAGI. V lost 4 bases, J lost 0 bases, and 5 bases stayed unmatched. The CDR3 DNA sequence: TGTGCCAGCAGTTCCGACAGGGAGGTGAACACTGAAGCTTTCTTT. This encodes CASSSDREVNTEAFF.

The chain couples TRBV25-1 to TRBJ2-1, with 16 bases lining up with TRBD2. The trim removed 6 bases at V and 7 bases at J, leaving 9 bases unmatched. CDR1 is MGHDK, CDR2 SYGVNS, per germline. This CDR3 has 17 amino acids. DNA for the CDR3: TGTGCCAGCAGCTTCCCGGGACTAGCGGGGGGGCCAAATGAGCAGTTCTTC. Its translation: CASSFPGLAGGPNEQFF.

The V and J genes are TRBV5-8 and TRBJ2-7, with a tentative D call TRBD2 (6 bases). Germline loops: CDR1 SGHTS, CDR2 YDEGEE. This CDR3 region has 16 residues. Trimming left V 0 bases short and J 2 bases short, with 15 bases between. Written as DNA, the CDR3 is TGTGCCAGCAGCTTGGCCCCGGGACTCAAAACCTACGAGCAGTACTTC. This translates into CASSLAPGLKTYEQYF.